What follows describes a single T cell receptor beta chain. Its specificity is unknown. These data come from a study of CD8+ T cells in alopecia areata. Background on the study: People stayed on tofacitinib for 6 to 18 months, then stopped the drug for 6 months. Study observations and caveats: In blood and scalp, many expanded lesional clones persisted during tofacitinib.

Germline CDR1 and CDR2: SQVTM and ANQGSEA. The V gene lost 5 bases and the J gene lost 3 bases, with 17 bases spanning the gap. The CDR3 is made up of 14 amino acids. After isolation, RNA underwent reverse transcription to generate cDNA as the sequencing template. The repertoire was sequenced with immunoSEQ multiplex PCR; TCRdb's copy has only in-frame clones and lacks some. In the table there are 150,000 to 200,000 clones, approximately 53% of which are singletons. Treatment: oral pan-JAK inhibitor, 5-10 mg twice daily. From PBMCs, CD4+ and CD8+ T cells were sorted. This specimen was CD8+ T cells sorted from blood, taken at week 24, from a patient treated with tofacitinib. This chain connects TRBV29-1 to TRBJ2-7; possible D gene TRBD1, 5 bases. This TCR was recovered from a human donor with alopecia areata. In nucleotides, the CDR3 is TGCAGCGTTCAGATTATGACAGAAAACTACGAGCAGTACTTC. Its protein product is CSVQIMTENYEQYF.